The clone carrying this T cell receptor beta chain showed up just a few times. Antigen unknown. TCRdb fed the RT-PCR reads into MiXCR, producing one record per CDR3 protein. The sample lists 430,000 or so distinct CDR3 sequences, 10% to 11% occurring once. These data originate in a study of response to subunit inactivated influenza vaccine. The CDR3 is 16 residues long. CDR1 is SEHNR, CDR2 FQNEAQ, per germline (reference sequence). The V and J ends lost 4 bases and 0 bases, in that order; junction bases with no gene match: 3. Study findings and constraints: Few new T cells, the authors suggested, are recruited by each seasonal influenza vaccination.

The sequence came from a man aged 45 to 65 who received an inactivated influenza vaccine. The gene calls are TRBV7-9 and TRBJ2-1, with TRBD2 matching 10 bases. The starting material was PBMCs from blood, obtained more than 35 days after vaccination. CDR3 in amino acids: CASSSPSGGSYNEQFF. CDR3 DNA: TGTGCCAGCAGCTCTCCTAGCGGGGGCTCCTACAATGAGCAGTTCTTC. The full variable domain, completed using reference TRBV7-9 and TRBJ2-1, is DTGVSQNPRHKITKRGQNVTFRCDPISEHNRLYWYRQTLGQGPEFLTYFQNEAQLEKSRLLSDRFSAERPKGSFSTLEIQRTEQGDSAMYLCASSSPSGGSYNEQFFGPGTRLTVL.